This entry describes one T cell receptor beta chain. This CDR3 comprises 16 residues. V trimming: 3 bases; J trimming: 4 bases; junction bases outside the gene matches: 5. Germline V gives CDR1 SGHRS, CDR2 YFSETQ. Authors' analysis steps: How many nucleated cells were present was estimated from reference gene primer amplification. Sequenced by immunoSEQ multiplex PCR; TCRdb stores in-frame clones only, minus some. The V and J calls and clone size were taken over from that table, and D and trimming were inferred from the DNA. The repertoire holds 77,000 or so clones, with 80% to 90% as singletons. This record comes from a study of blood T cell repertoires in COVID-19. Across the study: COVID-19 samples, acute and convalescent, were from the United States, Italy and Spain.

The chain has TRBV5-1 and TRBJ2-3, with 13 bases aligning to TRBD2. The specimen sequenced was peripheral blood. The source of this sequence is a man aged 50 to 60 with active COVID-19. CDR3 protein: CASSSTSGRAADTQYF. In DNA form, the CDR3 reads TGCGCCAGCAGCTCCACTAGCGGGAGGGCCGCAGATACGCAGTATTTT.